The sequence of this T cell receptor beta chain was determined in a study of T-cell reconstitution after alpha-beta-depleted transplantation in children. The CDR3 has 15 amino acids. In germline, CDR1 is GTSNPN, CDR2 SVGIG (reference sequence). The ends were cut back, 2 bases at V and 0 bases at J, with 13 bases in the middle. Preparation of the TCRbeta library was carried out with unique molecular identifiers. TCRdb re-called the PCR reads through MiXCR, storing one row per CDR3 protein. Among approximately 340,000 distinct CDR3 sequences listed, 10% were seen once. This sequence was found in a human donor who donated a stem cell graft to a child with acute lymphoblastic leukemia. The source was PBMCs from the stem cell graft donor, collected from the stem cell graft. The J gene is TRBJ1-2, the V gene TRBV30; D remains unclear. CDR3 sequence reads: CAWSRALGTNYGYTF. The CDR3 DNA follows: TGTGCCTGGAGTCGGGCGTTGGGGACTAACTATGGCTACACCTTC.